One sample yielded the 14 T cell receptor beta chains listed below, sequenced in a study of T cell repertoires in cytomegalovirus infection. TCRdb re-derived calls from the reads in MiXCR, one entry per CDR3 protein. The data contain roughly 990,000 distinct CDR3 sequences, roughly 31% of them seen just once; the ten biggest clones take up 13%. Their specific antigens are unknown. The material sequenced was cultured CD8+ T cells from PBMCs, taken from culture after CMV antigen stimulation. The source of these receptors is a human donor in good health (CMV status not recorded). Some clones in this sample may be carry-over from other donors' samples.

The chain has TRBV6-1 and TRBJ2-1; no firm D call. The V gene lost 3 bases and the J gene lost 6 bases, with 12 bases spanning the gap. In germline, CDR1 is MNHNS, CDR2 SASEGT. This CDR3 spans 14 amino acids. CDR3 sequence (DNA): TGTGCCAGCAGTGATGGGCGAGCAGGCAATGAGCAGTTCTTC. It yields the protein CASSDGRAGNEQFF.

The V and J genes are TRBV7-9 and TRBJ1-6; 10 bases fit TRBD1. Germline V lookup: CDR1 SEHNR, CDR2 FQNEAQ (reference sequence). The CDR3 spans 16 residues. The J segment lost 10 bases and the V segment lost 1 base, leaving 7 bases of the junction unmatched. For the CDR3, the DNA is TGTGCCAGCAGCTTAGGAGACAGGGGGCTAGGGTCACCCCTCCACTTT. It yields the protein CASSLGDRGLGSPLHF.

V gene TRBV11-2 combines with J gene TRBJ2-5, with D unresolved. The CDR3 consists of 14 residues. Germline V gene lookup returns CDR1 SGHAT and CDR2 FQNNGV. Deletions cut 0 bases from V and 4 bases from J, with 9 bases between. Written as DNA, the CDR3 is TGTGCCAGCAGCTTAGAAATTAGCAGAGAGACCCAGTACTTC. Translated: CASSLEISRETQYF.

V gene TRBV4-3 combines with J gene TRBJ2-1; D is possibly TRBD2 (6 bases). The CDR3 totals 16 residues. Germline V CDR1 and CDR2: LGHNA, YSLEER. V was pared by 0 bases and J by 4 bases, with 13 bases between. Here the CDR3 DNA reads TGCGCCAGCAGCCAAGATAGTCTGCGGGGTTACAATGAGCAGTTCTTC. Protein sequence: CASSQDSLRGYNEQFF.

The chain joins TRBV4-1 to TRBJ2-1, with 10 bases matching TRBD2. Germline values: CDR1 MGHRA, CDR2 YSYEKL. This CDR3 region has 15 residues. The trim removed 1 base at V and 7 bases at J, leaving 4 bases unmatched. The CDR3 here is CASSQVSGGGNEQFF. CDR3 bases: TGCGCCAGCAGCCAAGTGAGCGGGGGGGGGAATGAGCAGTTCTTC.

The rearrangement uses TRBV19 and TRBJ1-2, with D hard to call. The CDR3 totals 15 residues. V was shortened by 2 bases and J by 3 bases, with 13 bases between the two germline ends. Germline V CDR1 and CDR2: LNHDA, SQIVND (reference sequence). CDR3 in DNA: TGTGCCAGTAGTATACGGGAGAGTACCTACTATGGCTACACCTTC. Protein sequence: CASSIRESTYYGYTF.

A note on this clonotype: Germline is not matched at one junction end, which may reflect a read error. The chain couples TRBV20-1 to TRBJ1-3; D uncertain. The CDR3 length is 17 residues. The germline gives CDR1 DFQATT, CDR2 SNEGSKA (reference sequence). The CDR3 spells CSARATLPGFSRNTIYF. As DNA, the CDR3 is TGCAGTGCTAGAGCCACCCTCCCAGGCTTCTCTAGAAACACCATATATTTT.

The gene calls are TRBV5-1 and TRBJ2-7; 7 bases align to TRBD1. The length of the CDR3 is 15 residues. J lost 7 bases, V lost 3 bases, and 13 bases had no gene match. From germline, CDR1 is SGHRS and CDR2 YFSETQ. This CDR3 is CASSSELRTGEEQYF. DNA of the CDR3: TGCGCCAGCAGCTCCGAACTCCGTACAGGGGAGGAGCAGTACTTC.

This clonotype was recorded a few times. The chain links TRBV7-9 to TRBJ1-4; the D is unclear. Germline V gene lookup returns CDR1 SEHNR and CDR2 FQNEAQ (reference sequence). CDR3 size: 15 residues. Trimming took 1 base from V and 0 from J, leaving 6 bases between them. CDR3: CASSLESATNEKLFF. In nucleotides, the CDR3 is TGTGCCAGCAGCTTAGAATCGGCAACTAATGAAAAACTGTTTTTT.

This clonotype was counted a few times. The chain recombines TRBV4-3 with TRBJ2-3; TRBD1 matches at 10 bases. Germline-derived CDR1 and CDR2 are LGHNA and YSLEER. J was trimmed by 2 bases and V by 0 bases; bases with no gene match: 5. The CDR3 spans 17 residues. The CDR3 DNA reads as TGCGCCAGCAGCCAAGATGGACAGGGGGTGTACACAGATACGCAGTATTTT. It translates to CASSQDGQGVYTDTQYF.

The rearrangement joins TRBV5-5 to TRBJ1-2, with a tentative D call TRBD1 (5 bases). The CDR3 sequence is 16 residues long. Germline V lookup: CDR1 SGHKS, CDR2 YYEKEE (reference sequence). V was pared by 3 bases and J by 2 bases, with 17 bases between. CDR3 nucleotide sequence: TGTGCCAGCAGCTGGGGGACTGCGCAATGGAACTATGGCTACACCTTC. It encodes CASSWGTAQWNYGYTF. Full variable domain (outside the CDR3, taken from reference TRBV5-5 and TRBJ1-2): DAGVTQSPTHLIKTRGQQVTLRCSPISGHKSVSWYQQVLGQGPQFIFQYYEKEERGRGNFPDRFSARQFPNYSSELNVNALLLGDSALYLCASSWGTAQWNYGYTFGSGTRLTVV.

The chain couples TRBV28 to TRBJ1-2, with TRBD1 matching over 9 bases. V was clipped by 4 bases and J by 7 bases; unmatched bases: 7. The CDR3 has 14 residues. Looked up from germline, CDR1 is MDHEN and CDR2 is SYDVKM. The CDR3 DNA reads TGTGCCAGCAGTTCGTCCTCGGACAGGGGTGGCTACACCTTC. Translation gives CASSSSSDRGGYTF.

The chain links TRBV4-1 to TRBJ2-1; D unresolved. Looked up from germline, CDR1 is MGHRA and CDR2 is YSYEKL. The length of the CDR3 is 13 residues. The V end lost 2 bases, the J end lost 7 bases, and 9 bases lay between the germline ends. The chain's CDR3 is CASSQSGMNEQFF. The CDR3 coding sequence is TGCGCCAGCAGCCAAAGTGGGATGAATGAGCAGTTCTTC.

This clonotype was seen a handful of times. The chain has TRBV7-9 and TRBJ2-7, with D hard to call. Germline V gene lookup returns CDR1 SEHNR and CDR2 FQNEAQ (reference sequence). The CDR3 covers 15 residues. V was cut by 1 base and J by 3 bases, with 13 bases left in between. The CDR3 region has the DNA TGTGCCAGCAGCTTAGGGTTCGGGCAGAACTACGAGCAGTACTTC. As protein: CASSLGFGQNYEQYF.